What follows is one T cell receptor beta chain and its context. Its target antigen remains unknown. Nothing much larger sits one base from this clone, and base qualities are not available. Sequencing was carried out with an Illumina NovaSeq 6000. Synthesis of TCR cDNA relied on 5'RACE template switching, a step that introduced a universal primer site along with unique molecular identifiers. cDNA synthesis was primed from both the TCR alpha and TCR beta constant segments. Library amplification used two PCR steps, and the second PCR step added sample barcodes and sequencing adapters. Sequencing of libraries was done on Illumina HiSeq 2500 (2x100 bp) or NovaSeq (2x150 bp). The study's processing was this. MIGEC was used to demultiplex reads and collapse the reads into UMI consensus sequences, and MiXCR was used for V(D)J alignment. Using edgeR on replicate PBMC samples, clonotypes were called vaccine-responding if FDR was below 0.01 and the log2 fold change was above 5 up to day 15. Bulk clonotypes were assigned CD4 or CD8 identity according to which sequenced CD4 or CD8 repertoire held them at higher abundance. The public reads were reanalyzed by TCRdb: fastp trimming at Q25, MiXCR alignment, in-frame beta chains only. Duplicate CDR3 protein sequences are folded into a single record with the most common DNA and genes. TCRdb, not the original authors, processed these V and J calls. The sample includes about 300,000 distinct CDR3 sequences, with around 9.3% observed a single time. In total, the top ten clones hold approximately 3.5% of the sample.

This record comes from a study of T cells after yellow fever vaccination (dated by TCRdb to between 2018 and 2021). Background on the whole study: Libraries from fractions with low cell numbers were prepared with the SMART-Seq v4 Ultra Low Input RNA kit. To follow T-cell clones before and after primary and booster YFV17D yellow fever vaccination, bulk TCR alpha and beta repertoires were sequenced over time. Two healthy male donors, one aged 18 to 30 and one aged 30 to 40 years, were included in the cohort. Blood was drawn at multiple timepoints before and after primary and secondary immunization, with bulk PBMC replicates and cell subsets isolated.

The intended sense of this specimen's treatment or condition label: live attenuated yellow fever vaccine strain. PBMCs were isolated from peripheral blood using a standard Ficoll-Paque protocol. Dynabeads CD4 and CD8 positive selection kits were used to isolate CD4 and CD8 T-cell fractions. TriZol was used to extract RNA from bulk PBMCs, from CD4 and CD8 fractions, and from dextramer-positive and dextramer-negative fractions. V is pared back by 4 bases and J by 2 bases, with 12 bases lying between the germline termini. Taken from cysteine to phenylalanine, the CDR3 has 14 residues. The retained sequence is limited to the CDR3, 42 bases, with the frame set at the first base. Via the germline V gene (reference sequence), CDR1 is SGHNT and CDR2 YYREEE. Study-wide findings and limitations: Most clones expanded after primary vaccination (around 96% of CD4 and about 85% of CD8) were re-detected after the booster, suggesting that broad memory maintenance occurred. Computational filtering was required because FACS-sorted repertoires could contain abundant contaminating clonotypes from the bulk population. The secondary T-cell response was found to be weaker but faster than the primary response, with a peak reached on day 5 rather than on day 15. Because only two donors were included in the study, the extent to which the findings can be generalized is limited. A small fraction of clonotypes showed up in both the CD4 and CD8 compartments, probably as a result of convergent recombination.

This material consisted of CD4+ T cells sorted from PBMCs, taken 5 days after the yellow fever booster vaccination. This clonotype was sampled from a man aged 18 to 29 who received the YFV17D yellow fever vaccine. This chain joins TRBV5-4 to TRBJ1-1, with a weak D call of TRBD1 (5 bases match). This receptor carries the CDR3 CASSLSTDNTEAFF. In nucleotide form, the sequence is TGTGCCAGCAGCCTATCGACAGATAACACTGAAGCTTTCTTT.